The clone carrying this T cell receptor beta chain appeared once. The V gene's germline CDR1 is SGDLS and CDR2 YYNGEE. The V gene lost 0 bases and the J gene lost 1 base, with 10 bases spanning the gap. This CDR3 has 15 amino acids. Survey-level immunoSEQ sequencing profiled the TCR beta repertoire. The method was immunoSEQ multiplex PCR; TCRdb's version includes in-frame clones alone and lacks a portion of them. This sample yields about 68,000 clones, of which about 93% are seen a single time; roughly 4.6% belongs to the top ten. Sequences were obtained from PBMCs. The chain couples TRBV9 to TRBJ1-1, with D possibly matching TRBD1 (6 bases). This TCR was recovered from a man aged 40-50 years with rheumatoid arthritis. CDR3 coding DNA: TGTGCCAGCAGCGTAGATGCAGGGGCGAACACTGAAGCTTTCTTT. Translation: CASSVDAGANTEAFF.